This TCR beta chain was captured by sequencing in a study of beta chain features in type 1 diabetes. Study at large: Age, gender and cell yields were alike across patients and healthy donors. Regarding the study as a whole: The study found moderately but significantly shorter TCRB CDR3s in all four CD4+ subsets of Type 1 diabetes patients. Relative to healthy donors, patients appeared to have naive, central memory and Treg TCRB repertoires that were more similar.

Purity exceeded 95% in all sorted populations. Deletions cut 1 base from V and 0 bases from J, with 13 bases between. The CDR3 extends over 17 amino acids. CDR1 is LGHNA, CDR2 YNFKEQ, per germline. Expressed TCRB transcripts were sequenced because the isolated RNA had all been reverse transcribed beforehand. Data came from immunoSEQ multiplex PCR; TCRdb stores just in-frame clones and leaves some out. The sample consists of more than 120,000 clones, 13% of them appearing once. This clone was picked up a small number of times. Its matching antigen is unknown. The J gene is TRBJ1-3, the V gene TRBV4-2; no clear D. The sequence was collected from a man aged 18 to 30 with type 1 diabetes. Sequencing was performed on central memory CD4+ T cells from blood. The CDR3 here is CASSQVGSSGSGNTIYF. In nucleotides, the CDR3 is TGTGCCAGCAGCCAAGTGGGCAGCTCCGGCTCTGGAAACACCATATATTTT.